A single sample is the source of the 8 T cell receptor beta chains below, sequenced in a study of identical twins. From the 5' RACE reads, TCRdb called clonotypes with MiXCR, one entry per CDR3 protein. The sample yields about 530,000 distinct CDR3 sequences, roughly 15% seen once. These data were likewise used in another study, on yellow fever vaccine responses in identical twins.

Sequencing was performed on CD4+ T cells sorted from blood. The receptor source for this set is a woman between 18 and 29 years old in good health.

The chain carries TRBV11-2 and TRBJ1-1; 7 bases match TRBD1. CDR3 length: 14 residues. Trimming took 5 bases from V and 1 from J; bases not matched to a gene: 4. Germline V gene sequence: CDR1 SGHAT, CDR2 FQNNGV. As DNA, the CDR3 is TGTGCCAGCAGCACGGGACAGCAGAACACTGAAGCTTTCTTT. It is translated as CASSTGQQNTEAFF. Full variable domain (remainder filled in from reference TRBV11-2 and TRBJ1-1): EAGVAQSPRYKIIEKRQSVAFWCNPISGHATLYWYQQILGQGPKLLIQFQNNGVVDDSQLPKDRFSAERLKGVDSTLKIQPAKLEDSAVYLCASSTGQQNTEAFFGQGTRLTVV.

J is TRBJ2-1 and V is TRBV6-5; TRBD2 matches 7 bases. Germline-derived CDR1 and CDR2 are MNHEY and SVGAGI. V was clipped by 2 bases and J by 6 bases; unmatched bases: 10. The CDR3 consists of 16 residues. CDR3 protein: CASSYRLASRFNEQFF. The CDR3 DNA sequence: TGTGCCAGCAGTTACCGACTAGCAAGCCGGTTCAATGAGCAGTTCTTC.

V gene TRBV28 combines with J gene TRBJ1-6; unclear D gene. This CDR3 spans 17 amino acids. Trimming left V 1 base short and J 5 bases short, with 15 bases between. CDR1 and CDR2 (germline): MDHEN, SYDVKM. The CDR3 bases are TGTGCCAGCAGTTTATTCACGGCCCCGATTAATAATTCACCCCTCCACTTT. Its protein is CASSLFTAPINNSPLHF.

This clonotype was seen ten or more times. The chain links TRBV6-1 to TRBJ1-1; maybe TRBD1 (6 bases). Trimming took 6 bases from V and 1 from J, leaving 15 bases between them. Germline CDR1 MNHNS, CDR2 SASEGT. This CDR3 has 15 residues. The CDR3 here is CASSLTDSANTEAFF. DNA for the CDR3: TGTGCCAGCAGCCTTACGGACAGCGCGAACACTGAAGCTTTCTTT.

This clonotype was counted between two and nine times. The rearrangement uses TRBV5-1 and TRBJ2-3, with D perhaps TRBD2 (7 bases). CDR1 is SGHRS, CDR2 YFSETQ, per germline. The CDR3 extends over 17 amino acids. The V end lost 0 bases, the J end lost 4 bases, and 18 bases lay between the germline ends. Here the CDR3 DNA reads TGCGCCAGCAGCTTGGTATTAAGGGGGGGAGACGCAGATACGCAGTATTTT. Translating gives CASSLVLRGGDADTQYF. Supplemented by reference TRBV5-1 and TRBJ2-3, the full variable domain reads KAGVTQTPRYLIKTRGQQVTLSCSPISGHRSVSWYQQTPGQGLQFLFEYFSETQRNKGNFPGRFSGRQFSNSRSEMNVSTLELGDSALYLCASSLVLRGGDADTQYFGPGTRLTVL.

This rearrangement joins TRBV20-1 to TRBJ1-1; D is ambiguous. The CDR3 extends over 16 amino acids. Germline V gene sequence: CDR1 DFQATT, CDR2 SNEGSKA (reference sequence). V was clipped by 1 base and J by 3 bases, with 18 bases between them. CDR3 coding DNA: TGCAGTGCTAGAGGTGGAGTTAGGGAGAGCCACACTGAAGCTTTCTTT. It translates to CSARGGVRESHTEAFF.

This clonotype has only a few counts. The chain is built from TRBV29-1 and TRBJ2-3; 9 positions agree with TRBD2. This CDR3 has 15 amino acids. The germline V gene has CDR1 SQVTM and CDR2 ANQGSEA. The ends lost 8 bases at V and 2 bases at J; junction bases unmatched: 11. CDR3 residues: CSYLGLAGLTDTQYF. CDR3 DNA sequence: TGCAGCTACCTGGGGCTAGCGGGGCTCACAGATACGCAGTATTTT.

Only a few counts were recorded for this clonotype. The chain recombines TRBV10-1 with TRBJ2-3, with TRBD2 matching over 14 bases. The CDR3 consists of 17 residues. The germline CDR1 and CDR2 sequences are WNHNN and SYGVQD (reference sequence). V was pared by 5 bases and J by 1 base, with 5 bases of the junction left unmatched. CDR3 region: CASSLTSGRAGTDTQYF. DNA for the CDR3: TGCGCCAGCAGTCTGACTAGCGGGAGGGCCGGCACAGATACGCAGTATTTT.